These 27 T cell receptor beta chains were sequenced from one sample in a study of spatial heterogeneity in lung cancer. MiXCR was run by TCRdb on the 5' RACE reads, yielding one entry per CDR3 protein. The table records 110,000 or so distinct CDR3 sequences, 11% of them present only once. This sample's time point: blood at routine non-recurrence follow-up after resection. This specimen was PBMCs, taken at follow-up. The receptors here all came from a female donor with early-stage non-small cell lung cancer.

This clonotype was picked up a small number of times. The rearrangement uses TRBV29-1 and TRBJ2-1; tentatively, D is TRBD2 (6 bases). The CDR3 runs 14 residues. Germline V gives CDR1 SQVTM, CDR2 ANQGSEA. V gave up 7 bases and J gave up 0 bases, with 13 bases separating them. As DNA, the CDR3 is TGCAGCGCTGAGGAGGGAGGCTCCTACAATGAGCAGTTCTTC. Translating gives CSAEEGGSYNEQFF.

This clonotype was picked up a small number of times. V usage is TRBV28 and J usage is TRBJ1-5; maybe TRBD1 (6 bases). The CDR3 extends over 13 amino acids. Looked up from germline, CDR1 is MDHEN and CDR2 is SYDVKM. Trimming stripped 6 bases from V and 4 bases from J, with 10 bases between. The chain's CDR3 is CASRGQSNQPQHF. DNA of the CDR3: TGTGCCAGCAGGGGACAAAGTAATCAGCCCCAGCATTTT.

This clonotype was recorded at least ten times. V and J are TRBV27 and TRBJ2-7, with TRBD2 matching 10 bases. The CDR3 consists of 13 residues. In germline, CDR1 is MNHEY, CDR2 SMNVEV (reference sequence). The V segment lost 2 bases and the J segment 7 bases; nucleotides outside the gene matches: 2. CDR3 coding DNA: TGTGCCAGCAGTTTAAGTAGCGGGGGGGAGCAGTACTTC. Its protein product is CASSLSSGGEQYF.

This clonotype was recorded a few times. The CDR3 is CASSLYNSGTDTQYF. CDR3 nucleotide sequence: TGTGCCAGCAGCTTATATAATAGCGGGACAGATACGCAGTATTTT. The V and J genes are TRBV5-5 and TRBJ2-3; 7 bases are shared with TRBD2. V dropped 2 bases and J dropped 3; count of bases not matched to a gene: 6. Germline CDR1 reads SGHKS; CDR2 reads YYEKEE (reference sequence). The length of the CDR3 is 15 residues. Variable domain in full (rest from reference TRBV5-5 and TRBJ2-3): DAGVTQSPTHLIKTRGQQVTLRCSPISGHKSVSWYQQVLGQGPQFIFQYYEKEERGRGNFPDRFSARQFPNYSSELNVNALLLGDSALYLCASSLYNSGTDTQYFGPGTRLTVL.

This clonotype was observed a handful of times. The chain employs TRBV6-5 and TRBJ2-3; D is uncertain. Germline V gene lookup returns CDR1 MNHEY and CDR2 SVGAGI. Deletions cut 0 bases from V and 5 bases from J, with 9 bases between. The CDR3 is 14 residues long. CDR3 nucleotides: TGTGCCAGCAGTTACTCACGATTGGTAGATACGCAGTATTTT. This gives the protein CASSYSRLVDTQYF.

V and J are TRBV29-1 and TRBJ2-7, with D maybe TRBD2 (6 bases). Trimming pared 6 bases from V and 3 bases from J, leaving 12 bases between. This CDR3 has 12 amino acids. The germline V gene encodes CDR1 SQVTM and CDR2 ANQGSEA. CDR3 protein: CSVLTSSYEQYF. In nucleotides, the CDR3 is TGCAGCGTGCTGACTAGTAGCTACGAGCAGTACTTC.

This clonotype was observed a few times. CDR3 sequence: CASSDQGLAGVEQYF. DNA for the CDR3: TGTGCCAGCAGTGATCAGGGTCTAGCGGGAGTCGAGCAGTACTTC. V is TRBV6-1 and J is TRBJ2-7; 10 nucleotides align to TRBD2. CDR3 size: 15 residues. Looked up from germline, CDR1 is MNHNS and CDR2 is SASEGT. V dropped 3 bases and J dropped 6; count of bases not matched to a gene: 8.

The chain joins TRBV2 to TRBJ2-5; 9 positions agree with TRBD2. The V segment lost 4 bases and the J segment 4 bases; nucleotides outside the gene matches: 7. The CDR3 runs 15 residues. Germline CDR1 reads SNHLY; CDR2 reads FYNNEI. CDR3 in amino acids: CASSVGTSRVETQYF. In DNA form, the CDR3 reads TGTGCCAGCAGTGTCGGGACTAGCCGGGTAGAGACCCAGTACTTC.

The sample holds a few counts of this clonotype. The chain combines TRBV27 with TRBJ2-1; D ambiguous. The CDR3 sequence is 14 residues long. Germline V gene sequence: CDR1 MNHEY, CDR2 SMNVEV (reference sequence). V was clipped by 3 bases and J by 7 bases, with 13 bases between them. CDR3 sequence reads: CASSFRRESNEQFF. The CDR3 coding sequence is TGTGCCAGCAGTTTCAGGAGAGAGAGTAATGAGCAGTTCTTC.

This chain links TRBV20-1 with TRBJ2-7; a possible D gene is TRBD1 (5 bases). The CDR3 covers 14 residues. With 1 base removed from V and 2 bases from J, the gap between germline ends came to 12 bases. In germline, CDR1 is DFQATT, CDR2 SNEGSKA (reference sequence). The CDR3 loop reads CSARGGSPPYEQYF. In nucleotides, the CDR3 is TGCAGTGCTAGAGGGGGCAGTCCTCCCTACGAGCAGTACTTC.

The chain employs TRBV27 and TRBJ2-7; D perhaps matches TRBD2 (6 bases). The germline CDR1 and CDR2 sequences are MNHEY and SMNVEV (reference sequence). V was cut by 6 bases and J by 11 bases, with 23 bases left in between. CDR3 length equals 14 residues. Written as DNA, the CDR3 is TGTGCCAGCAGCCTCGGGTGGCGGGACGGTCCGAAGTACTTC. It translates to CASSLGWRDGPKYF.

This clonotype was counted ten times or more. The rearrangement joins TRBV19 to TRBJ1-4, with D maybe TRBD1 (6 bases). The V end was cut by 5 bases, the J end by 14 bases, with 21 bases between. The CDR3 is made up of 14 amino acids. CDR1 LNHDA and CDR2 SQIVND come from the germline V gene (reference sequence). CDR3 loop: CASSPRGSLRGLFF. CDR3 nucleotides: TGTGCCAGTAGTCCCAGGGGCAGTCTTCGAGGTCTGTTTTTT.

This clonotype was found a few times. CDR3 region: CASSLGDRDNEKLFF. CDR3 bases: TGTGCCAGCAGCTTGGGGGACAGGGATAATGAAAAACTGTTTTTT. The chain carries TRBV11-2 and TRBJ1-4; 9 bases agree with TRBD1. The CDR3 contains 15 residues. Trimming took 3 bases from V and 4 from J; bases not matched to a gene: 3. Germline-derived CDR1 and CDR2 are SGHAT and FQNNGV.

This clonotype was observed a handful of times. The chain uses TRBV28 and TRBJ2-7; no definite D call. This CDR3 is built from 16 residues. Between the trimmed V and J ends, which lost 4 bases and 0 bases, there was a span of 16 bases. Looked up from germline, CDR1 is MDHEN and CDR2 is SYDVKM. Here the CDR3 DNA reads TGTGCCAGCAGTTCTTGGTCCCGCAGACACTCCTACGAGCAGTACTTC. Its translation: CASSSWSRRHSYEQYF.

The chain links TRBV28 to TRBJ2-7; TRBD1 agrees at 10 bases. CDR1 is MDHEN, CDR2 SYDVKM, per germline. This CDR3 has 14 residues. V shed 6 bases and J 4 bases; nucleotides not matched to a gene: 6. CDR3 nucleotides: TGTGCCAGCAGCAGTGGGACAGGGGTATACGAGCAGTACTTC. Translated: CASSSGTGVYEQYF.

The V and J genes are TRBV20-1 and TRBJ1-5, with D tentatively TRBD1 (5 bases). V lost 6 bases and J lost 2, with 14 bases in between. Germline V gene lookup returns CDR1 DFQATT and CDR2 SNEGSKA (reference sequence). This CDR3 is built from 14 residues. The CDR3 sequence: CSANGGVGNQPQHF. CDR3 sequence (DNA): TGCAGTGCAAACGGAGGGGTAGGCAATCAGCCCCAGCATTTT.

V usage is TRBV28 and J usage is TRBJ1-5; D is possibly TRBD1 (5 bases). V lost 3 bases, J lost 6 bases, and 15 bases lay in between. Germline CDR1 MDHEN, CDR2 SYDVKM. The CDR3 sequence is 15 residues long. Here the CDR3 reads CASSLWQGGVQPQHF. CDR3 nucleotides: TGTGCCAGCAGTTTGTGGCAGGGTGGGGTTCAGCCCCAGCATTTT.

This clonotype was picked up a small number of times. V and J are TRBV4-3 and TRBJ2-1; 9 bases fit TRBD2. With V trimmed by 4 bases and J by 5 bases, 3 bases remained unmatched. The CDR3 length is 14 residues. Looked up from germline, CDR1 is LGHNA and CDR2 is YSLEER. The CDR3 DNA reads TGCGCCAGCAGCCGACTAGCGGATCACAATGAGCAGTTCTTC. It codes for CASSRLADHNEQFF.

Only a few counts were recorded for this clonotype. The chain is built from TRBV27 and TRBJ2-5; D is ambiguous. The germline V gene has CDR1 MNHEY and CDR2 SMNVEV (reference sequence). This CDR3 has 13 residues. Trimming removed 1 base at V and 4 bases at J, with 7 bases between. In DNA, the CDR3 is TGTGCCAGCAGTTTATGGTCTTCAGAGACCCAGTACTTC. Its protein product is CASSLWSSETQYF.

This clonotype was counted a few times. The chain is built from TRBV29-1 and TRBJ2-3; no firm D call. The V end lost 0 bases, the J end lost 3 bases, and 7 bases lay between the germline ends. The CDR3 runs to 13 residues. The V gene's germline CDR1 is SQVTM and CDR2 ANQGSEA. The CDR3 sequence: CSVEETGTDTQYF. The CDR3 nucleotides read TGCAGCGTTGAAGAAACTGGGACAGATACGCAGTATTTT.

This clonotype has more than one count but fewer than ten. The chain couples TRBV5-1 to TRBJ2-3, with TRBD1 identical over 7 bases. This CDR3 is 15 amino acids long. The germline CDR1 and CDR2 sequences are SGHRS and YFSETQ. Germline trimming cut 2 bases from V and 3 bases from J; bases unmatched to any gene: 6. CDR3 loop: CASSFDRAETDTQYF. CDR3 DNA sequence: TGCGCCAGCAGCTTTGACAGGGCTGAAACAGATACGCAGTATTTT. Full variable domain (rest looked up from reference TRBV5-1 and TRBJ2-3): KAGVTQTPRYLIKTRGQQVTLSCSPISGHRSVSWYQQTPGQGLQFLFEYFSETQRNKGNFPGRFSGRQFSNSRSEMNVSTLELGDSALYLCASSFDRAETDTQYFGPGTRLTVL.

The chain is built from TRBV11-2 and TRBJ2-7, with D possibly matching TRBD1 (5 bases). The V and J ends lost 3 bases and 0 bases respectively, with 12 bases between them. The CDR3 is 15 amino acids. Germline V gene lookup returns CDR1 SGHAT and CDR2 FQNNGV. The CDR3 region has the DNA TGTGCCAGCAGCTTTACGACAGACCCCTCCTACGAGCAGTACTTC. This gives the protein CASSFTTDPSYEQYF.

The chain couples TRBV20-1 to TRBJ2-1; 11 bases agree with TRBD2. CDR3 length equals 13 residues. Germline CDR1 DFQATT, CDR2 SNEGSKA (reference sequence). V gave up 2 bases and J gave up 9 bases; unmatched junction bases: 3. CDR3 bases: TGCAGTGCTAGACTAGCGGGAGGTGGTGAGCAGTTCTTC. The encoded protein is CSARLAGGGEQFF.

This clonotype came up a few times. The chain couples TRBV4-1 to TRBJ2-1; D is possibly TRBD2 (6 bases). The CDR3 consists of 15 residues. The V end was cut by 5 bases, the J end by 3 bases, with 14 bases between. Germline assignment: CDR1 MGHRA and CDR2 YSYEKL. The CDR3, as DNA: TGCGCCAGCAGCGGGGGGAAGGCAGGCTACAATGAGCAGTTCTTC. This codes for CASSGGKAGYNEQFF.

The CDR3 reads CASSLASFKVKFF. In DNA, the CDR3 is TGTGCCAGCAGCTTGGCTAGCTTCAAGGTTAAGTTCTTC. This chain links TRBV7-8 with TRBJ2-1; weak D call: TRBD2 (5 bases). V lost 3 bases and J lost 14, with 17 bases in between. The CDR3 loop spans 13 amino acids. In germline, CDR1 is SGHVS, CDR2 FQNEAQ. Full variable domain (missing parts from reference TRBV7-8 and TRBJ2-1): GAGVSQSPRYKVAKRGQDVALRCDPISGHVSLFWYQQALGQGPEFLTYFQNEAQLDKSGLPSDRFFAERPEGSVSTLKIQRTQQEDSAVYLCASSLASFKVKFFGPGTRLTVL.

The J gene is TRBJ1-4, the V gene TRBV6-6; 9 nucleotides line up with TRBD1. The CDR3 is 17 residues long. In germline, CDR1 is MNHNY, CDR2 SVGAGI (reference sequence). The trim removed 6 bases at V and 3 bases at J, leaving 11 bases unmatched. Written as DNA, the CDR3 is TGTGCCAGCAGACAAGTCCCGGGACAGGGTTCTAATGAAAAACTGTTTTTT. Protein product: CASRQVPGQGSNEKLFF.

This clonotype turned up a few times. The CDR3 bases are TGCAGTACCCGGGACCCTTTTGCAGATACGCAGTATTTT. It encodes CSTRDPFADTQYF. The rearrangement uses TRBV20-1 and TRBJ2-3, with D perhaps matching TRBD1 or TRBD2 (5 bases each). The CDR3 runs 13 residues. CDR1 is DFQATT, CDR2 SNEGSKA, per germline (reference sequence). V lost 8 bases, J lost 4 bases, and 16 bases lay in between.